The rows below give T cell receptor beta chains drawn from one sample of a study of T cells in Graves' hyperthyroidism and ophthalmopathy. TCRdb re-derived calls from the multiplex PCR reads in MiXCR, one entry per CDR3 protein. The sample lists a few hundred thousand distinct CDR3 sequences; roughly 13% were seen once. The sample consisted of blood. The receptors derive from a young woman with Graves' hyperthyroidism. CDR3s include the opening cysteine and the closing phenylalanine or tryptophan. The D gene is left open where the match is weak. Clone size appears in some rows only: once, few, many, or a class for an expanded clone.

TRBJ2-5 | many | TRBD1 | TRBV7-2 | CASRGTEVETQYF | TGTGCCAGCAGAGGGACAGAGGTAGAGACCCAGTACTTC
TRBJ2-1 | . | . | TRBV19 | CASSISQGGYNEQFF | TGTGCCAGTAGTATCTCCCAGGGGGGCTACAATGAGCAGTTCTTC
TRBJ1-2 | once | TRBD1 | TRBV19 | CASSIRIPGTGASEGYTF | TGTGCCAGTAGTATACGGATACCCGGGACAGGGGCGTCGGAGGGCTACACCTTC
TRBJ1-5 | many | . | TRBV12-3/TRBV12-4 | CASSSQGRQPQHF | TGTGCCAGCAGTTCCCAGGGGAGGCAGCCCCAGCATTTT
TRBJ2-2 | . | TRBD2 | TRBV12-5 | CASGLGAGGAGAGELFF | TGTGCTAGTGGTTTGGGGGCAGGTGGGGCGGGGGCCGGGGAGCTGTTTTTT
TRBJ2-1 | many | . | TRBV7-2 | CASSLVGAGYNEQFF | TGTGCCAGCAGCTTAGTGGGGGCCGGGTACAATGAGCAGTTCTTC
TRBJ2-5 | few | . | TRBV6-5 | CASSYSAGKETQYF | TGTGCCAGCAGTTACTCGGCTGGAAAAGAGACCCAGTACTTC
TRBJ1-5 | . | TRBD1 | TRBV20-1 | CSALQGTRGQPQHF | TGCAGTGCGCTACAGGGGACCCGTGGTCAGCCCCAGCATTTT
TRBJ2-7 | few | . | TRBV5-6 | CASSLGGLSGSYEQYF | TGTGCCAGCAGCTTGGGAGGACTAAGCGGCTCCTACGAGCAGTACTTC
TRBJ2-1 | many | . | TRBV7-2 | CASSLAVAYNEQFF | TGTGCCAGCAGCTTAGCGGTTGCCTACAATGAGCAGTTCTTC
TRBJ1-2 | few | . | TRBV28 | CASRTQGTFYGYTF | TGTGCCAGCAGAACACAGGGCACCTTTTATGGCTACACCTTC
TRBJ1-5 | . | . | TRBV7-2 | CASSFIANNQPQHF | TGTGCCAGCAGCTTCATCGCAAACAATCAGCCCCAGCATTTT
TRBJ1-5 | many | . | TRBV27 | CASSPRGVGQPQHF | TGTGCCAGCAGTCCAAGAGGGGTTGGTCAGCCCCAGCATTTT
TRBJ2-3 | many | . | TRBV20-1 | CSARRAELSTDTQYF | TGCAGTGCTAGGAGAGCGGAACTTAGCACAGATACGCAGTATTTT
TRBJ2-3 | . | . | TRBV19 | CASSIGPGNTDTQYF | TGTGCCAGTAGTATAGGCCCAGGAAACACAGATACGCAGTATTTT
TRBJ1-5 | . | . | TRBV9 | CASSEGQASNQPQHF | TGTGCCAGCAGCGAGGGACAAGCTAGCAATCAGCCCCAGCATTTT
TRBJ1-2 | many | . | TRBV28 | CASSLGGGAYGYTF | TGTGCCAGCAGTTTAGGAGGGGGGGCCTATGGCTACACCTTC
TRBJ1-2 | many | . | TRBV6-1 | CASSEANYGYTF | TGTGCCAGCAGTGAAGCCAACTATGGCTACACCTTC
TRBJ2-5 | many | TRBD1 | TRBV2 | CASSEWAGTGKTQYF | TGTGCCAGCAGTGAATGGGCGGGGACAGGAAAGACCCAGTACTTC
TRBJ2-1 | . | TRBD1 | TRBV11-2 | CASSIVGGTGRDNEQFF | TGTGCCAGCAGCATAGTAGGGGGGACAGGGCGCGACAATGAGCAGTTCTTC
TRBJ1-2 | few | . | TRBV9 | CASSVDAVGYGYTF | TGTGCCAGCAGCGTAGATGCGGTAGGCTATGGCTACACCTTC
TRBJ1-5 | many | TRBD1 | TRBV6-1 | CASRDRVQPQHF | TGTGCCAGCCGGGACAGGGTTCAGCCCCAGCATTTT
TRBJ1-2 | many | . | TRBV7-9 | CASRQGEGYTF | TGTGCCAGCAGACAGGGTGAAGGCTACACCTTC
TRBJ2-1 | many | . | TRBV11-2 | CASSFTGEWEDEQFF | TGTGCCAGCAGTTTTACAGGTGAATGGGAGGATGAGCAGTTCTTC
TRBJ2-1 | . | TRBD2 | TRBV27 | CASSDRREGSLGNEQFF | TGTGCCAGCAGTGATAGGCGGGAGGGGTCATTGGGCAATGAGCAGTTCTTC
TRBJ1-4 | few | . | TRBV5-1 | CASRTGSNEKLFF | TGCGCCAGCAGAACGGGGTCTAATGAAAAACTGTTTTTT
TRBJ1-1 | many | . | TRBV29-1 | CSVGTPRRTEAFF | TGCAGCGTGGGGACGCCTAGGAGGACTGAAGCTTTCTTT
TRBJ2-5 | few | TRBD1 | TRBV20-1 | CSASPGTGSETQYF | TGCAGTGCTAGTCCCGGGACAGGGTCAGAGACCCAGTACTTC
TRBJ2-3 | . | . | TRBV10-3 | CAISDPLSDTQYF | TGTGCCATCAGTGACCCATTATCGGATACGCAGTATTTT
TRBJ2-5 | . | . | TRBV7-2 | CACSWLQEQETQYF | TGTGCCTGCAGCTGGTTACAGGAACAAGAGACCCAGTACTTC
TRBJ1-6 | . | TRBD1 | TRBV7-8 | CASSRVTGTGAYNSPLHF | TGTGCCAGCAGCCGAGTCACCGGGACAGGGGCCTATAATTCACCCCTCCACTTT
TRBJ2-4 | once | . | TRBV20-1 | CSATVPAKNIQYF | TGCAGTGCTACGGTTCCAGCCAAAAACATTCAGTACTTC
TRBJ2-2 | . | TRBD2 | TRBV11-1 | CASKAGGPVNTGELFF | TGTGCCAGCAAGGCGGGAGGGCCGGTGAACACCGGGGAGCTGTTTTTT
TRBJ1-5 | many | TRBD1 | TRBV2 | CASRDRDSSNQPQHF | TGTGCCAGCAGGGACCGGGACAGCTCCAATCAGCCCCAGCATTTT
TRBJ1-4 | many | . | TRBV6-1 | CASSPPAIAKELNEKLFF | TGTGCCAGCAGTCCACCGGCTATCGCAAAAGAGCTAAATGAAAAACTGTTTTTT
TRBJ1-5 | few | . | TRBV15 | CATSRDTPASNQPQHF | TGTGCCACCAGCAGAGATACCCCTGCGAGCAATCAGCCCCAGCATTTT
TRBJ2-7 | . | . | TRBV19 | CASSTRTALSYEQYF | TGTGCCAGTAGTACCCGGACAGCTCTCTCCTACGAGCAGTACTTC
TRBJ1-2 | many | . | TRBV28 | CASSTQRRNYGYTF | TGTGCCAGCAGTACTCAGAGGCGGAACTATGGCTACACCTTC
TRBJ2-7 | many | TRBD2 | TRBV20-1 | CSAKGGPYYEQYF | TGCAGTGCTAAGGGAGGGCCTTACTACGAGCAGTACTTC
TRBJ1-5 | many | TRBD1 | TRBV6-1 | CASSDGTGVRPQHF | TGTGCCAGCAGTGACGGGACAGGGGTGAGGCCCCAGCATTTT
TRBJ2-7 | many | TRBD1 | TRBV6-1 | CASSEWGTGGGIGYEQYF | TGTGCCAGCAGTGAATGGGGGACAGGGGGCGGCATAGGCTACGAGCAGTACTTC
TRBJ2-5 | many | TRBD2 | TRBV11-2 | CASSLDAGVLLRETQYF | TGTGCCAGCAGCTTAGACGCGGGAGTCCTGCTGAGAGAGACCCAGTACTTC
TRBJ2-1 | many | TRBD1 | TRBV20-1 | CSARAGTGVNEQFF | TGCAGTGCTAGAGCCGGGACAGGGGTCAATGAGCAGTTCTTC
TRBJ2-1 | once | TRBD2 | TRBV4-1 | CASSQRTSGINEQFF | TGCGCCAGCAGCCAGAGGACTAGCGGGATCAATGAGCAGTTCTTC
TRBJ2-1 | few | TRBD2 | TRBV20-1 | CSAREAGTSGVYEQFF | TGCAGTGCTAGAGAAGCCGGGACTAGCGGGGTCTATGAGCAGTTCTTC
TRBJ2-7 | many | TRBD1 | TRBV2 | CASSGTGGAYEQYF | TGTGCCAGCAGTGGGACAGGGGGCGCCTACGAGCAGTACTTC
TRBJ1-1 | many | . | TRBV28 | CASSSDKVDTEAFF | TGTGCCAGCAGTTCGGACAAAGTGGACACTGAAGCTTTCTTT
TRBJ2-7 | many | TRBD2 | TRBV20-1 | CSAILAGGTYEQYF | TGCAGTGCTATACTAGCGGGTGGAACCTACGAGCAGTACTTC
TRBJ2-3 | . | . | TRBV11-1 | CASSLEADLDTQYF | TGTGCCAGCAGCTTAGAAGCAGATTTGGATACGCAGTATTTT
TRBJ2-1 | many | TRBD2 | TRBV11-2 | CASRSLAESYNEQFF | TGTGCCAGCAGAAGTCTAGCGGAGTCCTACAATGAGCAGTTCTTC
TRBJ1-3 | few | . | TRBV24-1 | CATASGPGNTIYF | TGTGCCACCGCCTCAGGGCCTGGAAACACCATATATTTT
TRBJ2-1 | . | TRBD2 | TRBV6-1 | CASRAETSGNGNEQFF | TGTGCCAGCAGAGCCGAAACTAGCGGGAATGGCAATGAGCAGTTCTTC
TRBJ1-2 | many | . | TRBV19 | CASSMGRTDGYTF | TGTGCCAGTAGTATGGGGAGGACGGATGGCTACACCTTC
TRBJ2-2 | . | TRBD2 | TRBV5-6 | CASSLAGGVTGGLFF | TGTGCCAGCAGCTTAGCGGGAGGAGTCACCGGGGGGCTGTTTTTT
TRBJ1-6 | . | TRBD1 | TRBV30 | CALRTGPNSPLHF | TGTGCCCTTCGGACAGGGCCTAATTCACCCCTCCACTTT
TRBJ1-2 | . | . | TRBV6-9 | CASSYGRSSGYTF | TGTGCCAGCAGTTACGGGCGGAGTTCTGGCTACACCTTC
TRBJ1-1 | many | TRBD1 | TRBV6-5 | CASSSPGTGGGNTEAFF | TGTGCCAGCAGTTCACCTGGGACAGGAGGGGGGAACACTGAAGCTTTCTTT
TRBJ2-7 | . | TRBD1 | TRBV2 | CASSGDRSSYEQYF | TGTGCCAGCAGCGGGGACAGGAGCTCCTACGAGCAGTACTTC
TRBJ1-2 | many | . | TRBV3-1 | CASSQAGGSRSYGYTF | TGTGCCAGCAGCCAAGCCGGGGGCAGTAGATCCTATGGCTACACCTTC